Listed here is a single T cell receptor (beta chain). In its sample, this clonotype was seen a few times. This clone's antigen is unknown. Within one base of it there is no much larger clone, and no base qualities were kept. For CDR1 and CDR2, the germline V gene lists SNHLY and FYNNEI. V loses 5 bases, J loses 7 bases, and the germline ends lie 9 bases apart. There are 12 amino acids in the CDR3, from cysteine to phenylalanine inclusive. CDR3 DNA only is kept here, 36 bases in frame from base 1. The data originate from a study of T cell repertoires in cytomegalovirus infection (dated by TCRdb to the late 2010s). Describing the broader study: Donor HLA type was relevant to the analysis, because carriage of CMV infection together with the matching HLA type was indicated by public TCR beta signatures.

What the work shows at the level of the full study, not this receptor alone: The ex vivo response was dominated by HLA-C-restricted CMV-specific TCR beta clonotypes, which also provided the single most frequent clonotype in two of eight donors. Cumulative frequency of public TCR beta family members discriminated carriers of CMV infection plus the relevant HLA type in this cohort and an independent 352-donor cohort.

The data were produced on an Illumina HiSeq 1500. TCRdb trimmed the raw reads at Q25, called clones with MiXCR and kept productive beta chains. Entries are consolidated by CDR3 protein sequence, retaining the most common genes and DNA. The sample table records roughly 110,000 distinct CDR3 sequences; about a tenth of these occur just once. The ten top clones hold 31% of the sample. The sequence came from a human donor in good health (CMV status not recorded). Some clones in this sample may be carry-over from other donors' samples. Sample: PBMCs, sequenced either directly or after in vitro stimulation (not recorded which). In this chain, TRBV2 is recombined with TRBJ2-1, with no confidently assigned D gene. The nucleotide sequence reads TGTGCCAGCAGTCAGGACGATAATGAGCAGTTCTTC. This yields the protein CASSQDDNEQFF.